Listed below are T cell receptor beta chains from one sample, sequenced in a study of early T cells in non-severe SARS-CoV-2 infection. TCRdb fed the 5' RACE reads into MiXCR, producing one record per CDR3 protein. The sample holds about 66,000 distinct CDR3 sequences; approximately 9.1% are singletons and the top ten take roughly 3.2%. The specimen was whole blood. The receptors were sampled from an adult who was a healthcare worker with PCR-confirmed SARS-CoV-2 infection or an uninfected control (not recorded which). The CDR3 runs from the conserved cysteine through the conserved F or W. A D gene is named only where the DNA matches it firmly. The size of a clone is reported for some rows only, either as once, few or many, or as a class for expanded clones.

D | J | V | size | length | DNA | CDR3
TRBD2 | TRBJ2-1 | TRBV28 | once | 15 | TGTGCCAGCAGATCGGGACTAGCGGCTTACAATGAGCAGTTCTTC | CASRSGLAAYNEQFF
. | TRBJ2-2 | TRBV7-8 | . | 20 | TGTGCCAGCAGCTTATACGCTAGCTTTCCCCCAAGGGTGGGCACCGGGGAGCTGTTTTTT | CASSLYASFPPRVGTGELFF
. | TRBJ1-1 | TRBV9 | . | 14 | TGTGCCAGCAGCCTACATTCGGATAACACTGAAGCTTTCTTT | CASSLHSDNTEAFF
. | TRBJ1-1 | TRBV5-4 | . | 14 | TGTGCCAGCAGCTCGCCGGGAGGTCGGACTGAAGCTTTCTTT | CASSSPGGRTEAFF
. | TRBJ1-5 | TRBV30 | few | 14 | TGTGCCTGGAGTCGCAACAGGGGCAATCAGCCCCAGCATTTT | CAWSRNRGNQPQHF
. | TRBJ2-2 | TRBV4-2 | many | 16 | TGTGCCAGCAGCCCCCGGGCAGGTCGGAACACCGGGGAGCTGTTTTTT | CASSPRAGRNTGELFF
. | TRBJ2-1 | TRBV30 | few | 15 | TGTGCCTGGAGTTTAAGGGCCAGGGGTTACAATGAGCAGTTCTTC | CAWSLRARGYNEQFF
TRBD2 | TRBJ2-7 | TRBV12-3/TRBV12-4 | . | 15 | TGTGCCAGCAGCCCTAGCGGGGAGCGCTCCTACGAGCAGTACTTC | CASSPSGERSYEQYF
. | TRBJ2-1 | TRBV9 | many | 16 | TGTGCCAGCAGCGTAGGGGGGCATATCTCCTACAATGAGCAGTTCTTC | CASSVGGHISYNEQFF
TRBD2 | TRBJ2-1 | TRBV5-1 | many | 17 | TGCGCCAGCAGCCGACCGGGACTAGCGGGAGGCGACAATGAGCAGTTCTTC | CASSRPGLAGGDNEQFF
. | TRBJ1-5 | TRBV29-1 | many | 12 | TGCAGCGTTAGAGATAGCAATCAGCCCCAGCATTTT | CSVRDSNQPQHF
TRBD1 | TRBJ1-2 | TRBV29-1 | many | 12 | TGCAGCGCGGGAACAGGGGGCAGGGGCTACACCTTC | CSAGTGGRGYTF
TRBD1 | TRBJ2-1 | TRBV11-2 | . | 16 | TGTGCCAGCAGCTCACCGGGACAGGGCTCCTACGATGAGCAGTTCTTC | CASSSPGQGSYDEQFF
TRBD2 | TRBJ2-1 | TRBV18 | . | 17 | TGTGCCGGGGCAGGGACTAGCGGGAGTCCCACCTACAATGAGCAGTTCTTC | CAGAGTSGSPTYNEQFF
TRBD1 | TRBJ2-1 | TRBV29-1 | few | 13 | TGCAGCGTTGAGGGACAGGGAACAACTGAGCAGTTCTTC | CSVEGQGTTEQFF
TRBD1 | TRBJ1-6 | TRBV6-1 | . | 16 | TGTGCCAGCAGTTGGACAGGCTACGGCTATAATTCACCCCTCCACTTT | CASSWTGYGYNSPLHF
TRBD1 | TRBJ1-1 | TRBV7-6 | many | 19 | TGTGCCAGCAGCTTATTTCTAGACAGGGGGCGAAGCATGAACACTGAAGCTTTCTTT | CASSLFLDRGRSMNTEAFF
. | TRBJ1-2 | TRBV29-1 | . | 10 | TGCAGCGTGGCAAACTATGGCTACACCTTC | CSVANYGYTF
TRBD1 | TRBJ2-1 | TRBV7-6 | . | 14 | TGTGCCAGCAGCTTTTGGGACAGGGTCAATGAGCAGTTCTTC | CASSFWDRVNEQFF
. | TRBJ1-4 | TRBV25-1 | many | 14 | TGTGCCAGCAGTGACAGGGGATGGAATGAAAAACTGTTTTTT | CASSDRGWNEKLFF